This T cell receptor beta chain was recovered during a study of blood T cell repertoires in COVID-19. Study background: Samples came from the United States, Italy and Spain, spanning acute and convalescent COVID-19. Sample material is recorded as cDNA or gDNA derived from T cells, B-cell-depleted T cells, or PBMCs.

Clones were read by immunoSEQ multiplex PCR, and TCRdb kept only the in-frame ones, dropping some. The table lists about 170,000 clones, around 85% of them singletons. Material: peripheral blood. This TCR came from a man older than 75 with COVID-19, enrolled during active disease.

CDR3: CASSPLRGYYNEQFF. In DNA, the CDR3 is TGTGCCAGCAGTCCTCTAAGGGGTTATTACAATGAGCAGTTCTTC. This rearrangement joins TRBV6-5 to TRBJ2-1; TRBD1 might be the D (5 bases). Trimming left V 5 bases short and J 4 bases short, with 15 bases between. Germline assignment: CDR1 MNHEY and CDR2 SVGAGI. CDR3 length equals 15 residues.